The next 30 T cell receptor beta chains were all read from a single sample in a study of ipilimumab plus nivolumab after autologous stem cell transplantation. Profiling relied on immunoSEQ multiplex PCR, and the TCRdb table lists in-frame clones only, not all of them. This sample yields just over 40,000 clones, of which 80% to 95% are seen a single time; under 0.95% belongs to the top ten. Sequenced here: PBMCs, sampled in a trial of ipilimumab plus nivolumab as post-transplant consolidation. These receptor sequences come from a male donor with multiple myeloma.

The V call is TRBV28, the J call TRBJ1-5, with D perhaps TRBD1 (5 bases). The CDR3 length is 22 residues. Germline V gene sequence: CDR1 MDHEN, CDR2 SYDVKM. V lost 6 bases and J 3 bases, leaving 36 bases between the germline ends. The CDR3 region is CASRPFRWGTPGPTWNNQPQHF. The CDR3 nucleotides are TGTGCCAGCAGGCCTTTCAGGTGGGGGACGCCAGGGCCAACTTGGAACAATCAGCCCCAGCATTTT. The entire variable domain, with the rest obtained from reference TRBV28 and TRBJ1-5, is as follows: DVKVTQSSRYLVKRTGEKVFLECVQDMDHENMFWYRQDPGLGLRLIYFSYDVKMKEKGDIPEGYSVSREKKERFSLILESASTNQTSMYLCASRPFRWGTPGPTWNNQPQHFGDGTRLSIL.

The chain combines TRBV9 with TRBJ2-5; TRBD1 matches 8 bases. The CDR3 has 15 residues. Per the germline V gene, CDR1 is SGDLS and CDR2 is YYNGEE. With V trimmed by 2 bases and J by 3 bases, 6 bases remained unmatched. The CDR3: CASSVYRGREETQYF. As DNA, the CDR3 is TGTGCCAGCAGCGTCTACAGGGGGAGAGAAGAGACCCAGTACTTC.

The V and J genes are TRBV7-3 and TRBJ2-5; 9 bases line up with TRBD2. The CDR3 runs 16 residues. The ends lost 2 bases at V and 2 bases at J; junction bases unmatched: 6. Per the germline V gene, CDR1 is SGHTA and CDR2 is FQGTGA. CDR3 DNA sequence: TGTGCCAGCAGCTTAGGTAGAACTAGCGGGCAAGAGACCCAGTACTTC. It yields the protein CASSLGRTSGQETQYF.

The J gene is TRBJ2-3, the V gene TRBV15; D is ambiguous. CDR3 size: 15 residues. Trimming took off 3 bases at V and 1 base at J, with 11 bases between the two ends. Per the germline V gene, CDR1 is LNHNV and CDR2 is YYDKDF (reference sequence). In nucleotides, the CDR3 is TGTGCCACCAGCAGGCATAGTGGGGGCACAGATACGCAGTATTTT. Translated, it gives CATSRHSGGTDTQYF.

CDR3 region: CASSLLGSEQYF. CDR3 DNA sequence: TGTGCCAGCAGTTTACTTGGTAGCGAGCAGTACTTC. This sequence joins TRBV28 and TRBJ2-5; D remains ambiguous. The better agreement between TRBJ2-7 and the DNA end casts doubt on the J call. This CDR3 comprises 12 residues. Germline assignment: CDR1 MDHEN and CDR2 SYDVKM.

The chain uses TRBV6-6 and TRBJ2-7; 9 bases map to TRBD2. This CDR3 is 15 amino acids long. V was pared by 0 bases and J by 3 bases, with 3 bases of the junction left unmatched. Germline CDR1 MNHNY, CDR2 SVGAGI (reference sequence). CDR3 sequence reads: CASSYSSGGLYEQYF. The CDR3 DNA follows: TGTGCCAGCAGTTACTCGAGCGGGGGGCTCTACGAGCAGTACTTC.

CDR3 loop: CASSYEGRVTDTQYF. The CDR3 DNA follows: TGTGCCAGCAGTTACGAGGGGAGGGTGACAGATACGCAGTATTTT. The V gene is TRBV6-6, the J gene TRBJ2-3, with 7 positions matching TRBD2. V shed 2 bases and J 3 bases; nucleotides not matched to a gene: 5. This CDR3 region has 15 residues. The germline V gene has CDR1 MNHNY and CDR2 SVGAGI (reference sequence).

The rearrangement uses TRBV28 and TRBJ1-5; 9 bases are a match to TRBD1. The germline gives CDR1 MDHEN, CDR2 SYDVKM. This CDR3 spans 14 amino acids. With V trimmed by 6 bases and J by 7 bases, 7 bases remained unmatched. The CDR3 coding sequence is TGTGCCAGCAGCCCTGACAGGGGGAACCAGCCCCAGCATTTT. This encodes CASSPDRGNQPQHF.

This clone was found once. The chain joins TRBV5-1 to TRBJ2-7; 7 nucleotides agree with TRBD1. With V trimmed by 3 bases and J by 0 bases, 3 bases remained unmatched. The CDR3 runs 14 residues. Germline loops: CDR1 SGHRS, CDR2 YFSETQ. The CDR3 is CASSYRDSSYEQYF. CDR3 DNA sequence: TGCGCCAGCAGCTACCGGGACAGCTCCTACGAGCAGTACTTC. The full variable domain, completed using reference TRBV5-1 and TRBJ2-7, is KAGVTQTPRYLIKTRGQQVTLSCSPISGHRSVSWYQQTPGQGLQFLFEYFSETQRNKGNFPGRFSGRQFSNSRSEMNVSTLELGDSALYLCASSYRDSSYEQYFGPGTRLTVT.

The chain has TRBV7-2 and TRBJ2-6; unclear D gene. Trimming pared 3 bases from V and 0 bases from J, leaving 3 bases between. The CDR3 covers 14 residues. The germline CDR1 and CDR2 sequences are SGHTA and FQGNSA. In DNA, the CDR3 is TGTGCCAGCAGCTTTCGCTCTGGGGCCAACGTCCTGACTTTC. As protein: CASSFRSGANVLTF.

The rearrangement uses TRBV19 and TRBJ1-2, with no clear D. The CDR3 covers 13 residues. Trimming took off 7 bases at V and 0 bases at J, with 9 bases between the two ends. From germline, CDR1 is LNHDA and CDR2 SQIVND (reference sequence). CDR3 sequence reads: CASTLRPNYGYTF. The CDR3 coding sequence is TGTGCCAGTACCCTAAGGCCTAACTATGGCTACACCTTC.

The genes are TRBV6-5 and TRBJ2-5, with a possible D match to TRBD2 (5 bases). CDR3 length: 15 residues. Looked up from germline, CDR1 is MNHEY and CDR2 is SVGAGI. With 4 bases removed from V and 5 bases from J, the gap between germline ends came to 17 bases. The CDR3 loop is CASSSYPGNVETQYF. In nucleotides, the CDR3 is TGTGCCAGCAGTTCGTACCCCGGGAACGTGGAGACCCAGTACTTC.

The chain links TRBV7-3 to TRBJ1-1; possible D gene TRBD1, 6 bases. Germline values: CDR1 SGHTA, CDR2 FQGTGA. CDR3 length: 14 amino acids. V dropped 4 bases and J dropped 5 bases, with 14 bases sitting between them. DNA for the CDR3: TGTGCCAGCAGCTCAGGCAGGGGAGGAACTGAAGCTTTCTTT. Translating gives CASSSGRGGTEAFF.

This chain's CDR3 is CASSWTGRPQETQYF. The DNA for the CDR3 is TGTGCCAGCAGCTGGACCGGAAGGCCGCAAGAGACCCAGTACTTC. The chain couples TRBV5-6 to TRBJ2-5; unclear D gene. The CDR3 runs 15 residues. Trimming left V 3 bases short and J 2 bases short, with 14 bases between. CDR1 and CDR2 (germline): SGHDT, YYEEEE. Filled out from reference TRBV5-6 and TRBJ2-5, the complete variable domain reads DAGVTQSPTHLIKTRGQQVTLRCSPKSGHDTVSWYQQALGQGPQFIFQYYEEEERQRGNFPDRFSGHQFPNYSSELNVNALLLGDSALYLCASSWTGRPQETQYFGPGTRLLVL.

This clone has only one observation. The V and J genes are TRBV30 and TRBJ2-3; D is undetermined. Trimming pared 5 bases from V and 2 bases from J, leaving 8 bases between. Germline V gives CDR1 GTSNPN, CDR2 SVGIG (reference sequence). This CDR3 contains 12 residues. The DNA for the CDR3 is TGTGCCTGGGGGCCTCTCACAGATACGCAGTATTTT. Protein sequence: CAWGPLTDTQYF.

The V gene is TRBV5-1, the J gene TRBJ2-1; D is possibly TRBD2 (5 bases). The V end lost 3 bases, the J end lost 4 bases, and 20 bases lay between the germline ends. Germline lookup yields CDR1 SGHRS and CDR2 YFSETQ. The CDR3 runs 17 residues. The CDR3 protein is CASSSHRPLAAYNEQFF. The CDR3, as DNA: TGCGCCAGCAGCTCCCATCGGCCTCTAGCAGCTTACAATGAGCAGTTCTTC.

The J gene is TRBJ2-2, the V gene TRBV7-2; D gene uncertain. The germline V and J ends were trimmed by 5 bases and 7 bases, with 26 bases remaining between them. CDR1 is SGHTA and CDR2 is FQGNSA in the germline V gene. The CDR3 contains 18 residues. The CDR3 here is CASSQRRLSLTGSGELFF. In DNA form, the CDR3 reads TGTGCCAGCAGCCAGAGACGTTTATCCCTGACTGGAAGCGGGGAGCTGTTTTTT.

The rearrangement uses TRBV27 and TRBJ1-2; the match to TRBD1 covers 10 bases. V lost 5 bases, J lost 8 bases, and 14 bases stayed unmatched. The CDR3 is 16 residues long. CDR1 is MNHEY and CDR2 is SMNVEV in the germline V gene (reference sequence). CDR3 protein: CASSPIPGTGEKGYTF. DNA of the CDR3: TGTGCCAGCAGTCCAATTCCCGGGACAGGGGAGAAGGGCTACACCTTC.

The chain has TRBV28 and TRBJ2-3; 9 nucleotides align to TRBD1. The CDR3 totals 16 residues. The germline gives CDR1 MDHEN, CDR2 SYDVKM. V was clipped by 5 bases and J by 0 bases; unmatched bases: 6. This CDR3 reads CASSLGTGSSTDTQYF. CDR3 nucleotide sequence: TGTGCCAGCAGTCTAGGGACAGGGAGTAGCACAGATACGCAGTATTTT.

The chain employs TRBV4-1 and TRBJ2-1; 8 positions match TRBD2. After removal of 3 bases from V and 7 bases from J, the junction contained 5 bases not matched to a gene. Looked up from germline, CDR1 is MGHRA and CDR2 is YSYEKL. The CDR3 loop spans 14 amino acids. The CDR3 here is CASSHAGGGNEQFF. The CDR3 DNA sequence: TGCGCCAGCAGCCACGCGGGGGGAGGGAATGAGCAGTTCTTC.

J is TRBJ2-5 and V is TRBV20-1; no clear D. Per germline, CDR1 DFQATT and CDR2 SNEGSKA (reference sequence). Trimming removed 8 bases from V and 3 bases from J, with 7 bases in between. The CDR3 extends over 10 amino acids. CDR3 loop: CSPKEETQYF. The CDR3 bases are TGCAGTCCGAAGGAAGAGACCCAGTACTTC.

The rearrangement uses TRBV4-1 and TRBJ1-2; D gene uncertain. The CDR3 consists of 13 residues. The germline gives CDR1 MGHRA, CDR2 YSYEKL. Trimming shortened V by 3 bases and J by 5 bases, and 10 bases separated the two germline ends. CDR3 protein: CASSQDPGYGYTF. Here the CDR3 DNA reads TGCGCCAGCAGCCAGGATCCGGGATATGGCTACACCTTC.

The V gene is TRBV2, the J gene TRBJ1-2; D may be TRBD1 (5 bases). The length of the CDR3 is 17 residues. Between the trimmed V and J ends, which lost 4 bases and 3 bases, there was a span of 21 bases. Germline V lookup: CDR1 SNHLY, CDR2 FYNNEI. CDR3 sequence (DNA): TGTGCCAGCAGTGTAAAAATGGGACCACTTGCATACTATGGCTACACCTTC. Its translation is CASSVKMGPLAYYGYTF.

This clone was recorded once. This rearrangement joins TRBV4-3 to TRBJ2-7; 9 bases fit TRBD1. The V segment lost 4 bases and the J segment 3 bases; nucleotides outside the gene matches: 4. Germline V gives CDR1 LGHNA, CDR2 YSLEER. The CDR3 consists of 14 residues. The CDR3 here is CASSPRTGDYEQYF. The CDR3 nucleotides are TGCGCCAGCAGCCCGCGGACAGGGGACTACGAGCAGTACTTC.

This clone was found once. The V call is TRBV9, the J call TRBJ2-7; D is ambiguous. V lost 3 bases and J lost 2, with 12 bases in between. Germline values: CDR1 SGDLS, CDR2 YYNGEE. The CDR3 is 14 amino acids. CDR3 amino acids: CASSGPGGTYEQYF. CDR3 nucleotide sequence: TGTGCCAGCAGCGGCCCAGGCGGAACCTACGAGCAGTACTTC.

The chain uses TRBV2 and TRBJ2-1, with TRBD2 matching 11 bases. Trimming removed 3 bases from V and 9 bases from J; junction bases left unmatched: 4. The CDR3 contains 14 residues. The germline CDR1 and CDR2 sequences are SNHLY and FYNNEI. The CDR3 spells CASSEVLAGVEQFF. The CDR3 nucleotides are TGTGCCAGCAGTGAGGTACTAGCGGGAGTTGAGCAGTTCTTC.

The CDR3 DNA reads TGTGCCAGCTCACCATCAGGGGTGAACACTGAAGCTTTCTTT. It encodes CASSPSGVNTEAFF. This sequence joins TRBV18 and TRBJ1-1; D possibly corresponds to TRBD1 (6 bases). The CDR3 runs to 14 residues. Germline values: CDR1 KGHSH, CDR2 LQKENI. The V end lost 2 bases, the J end lost 0 bases, and 7 bases lay between the germline ends.

This chain uses TRBV7-9 with TRBJ1-3; D is unresolved. CDR3 length: 14 amino acids. The germline V gene encodes CDR1 SEHNR and CDR2 FQNEAQ (reference sequence). Trimming shortened V by 2 bases and J by 0 bases, and 5 bases separated the two germline ends. In DNA form, the CDR3 reads TGTGCCAGCAGCTTACACATCTCTGGAAACACCATATATTTT. Translating gives CASSLHISGNTIYF.

V gene TRBV19 combines with J gene TRBJ1-2; D possibly corresponds to TRBD1 (6 bases). Per germline, CDR1 LNHDA and CDR2 SQIVND (reference sequence). The CDR3 runs to 12 residues. V shed 7 bases and J shed 5 bases, with 11 bases lying between them. The CDR3 DNA is TGTGCCAGTACACAGGGAGGGTATGGCTACACCTTC. This sequence encodes CASTQGGYGYTF. Variable domain in full (rest from reference TRBV19 and TRBJ1-2): DGGITQSPKYLFRKEGQNVTLSCEQNLNHDAMYWYRQDPGQGLRLIYYSQIVNDFQKGDIAEGYSVSREKKESFPLTVTSAQKNPTAFYLCASTQGGYGYTFGSGTRLTVV.

The chain uses TRBV6-1 and TRBJ2-3; D may be TRBD2 (6 bases). Trimming took 2 bases from V and 2 from J, leaving 14 bases between them. The CDR3 loop spans 16 amino acids. In germline, CDR1 is MNHNS, CDR2 SASEGT. The CDR3 spells CASSETAGPPTDTQYF. In DNA form, the CDR3 reads TGTGCCAGCAGTGAAACTGCGGGACCCCCCACAGATACGCAGTATTTT.